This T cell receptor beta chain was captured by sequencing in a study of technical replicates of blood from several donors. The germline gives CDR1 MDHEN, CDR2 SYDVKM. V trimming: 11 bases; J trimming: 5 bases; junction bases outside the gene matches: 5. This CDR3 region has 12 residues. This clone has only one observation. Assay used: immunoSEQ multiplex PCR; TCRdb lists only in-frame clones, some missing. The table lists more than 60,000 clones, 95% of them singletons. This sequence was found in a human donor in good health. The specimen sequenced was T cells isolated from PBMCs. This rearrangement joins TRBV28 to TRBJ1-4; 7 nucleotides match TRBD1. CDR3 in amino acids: CASGQRNEKLFF. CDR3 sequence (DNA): TGTGCCTCGGGACAGAGAAATGAAAAACTGTTTTTT.